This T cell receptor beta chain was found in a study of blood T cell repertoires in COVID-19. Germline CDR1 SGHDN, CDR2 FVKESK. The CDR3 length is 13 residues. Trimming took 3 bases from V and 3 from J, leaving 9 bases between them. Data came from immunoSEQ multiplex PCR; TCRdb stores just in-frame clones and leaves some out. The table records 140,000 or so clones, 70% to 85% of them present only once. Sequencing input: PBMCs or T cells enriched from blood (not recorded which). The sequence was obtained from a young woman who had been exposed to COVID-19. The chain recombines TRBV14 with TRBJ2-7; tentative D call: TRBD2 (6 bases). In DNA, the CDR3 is TGTGCCAGCAGCCAGGGGAGGTTCTACGAGCAGTACTTC. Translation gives CASSQGRFYEQYF. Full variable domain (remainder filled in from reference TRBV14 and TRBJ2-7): EAGVTQFPSHSVIEKGQTVTLRCDPISGHDNLYWYRRVMGKEIKFLLHFVKESKQDESGMPNNRFLAERTGGTYSTLKVQPAELEDSGVYFCASSQGRFYEQYFGPGTRLTVT.